This TCR beta chain was retrieved from a study of siplizumab effects on memory and regulatory T cells. General study findings and limits: Significant reduction of alloreactive sequences traceable to unstimulated CD4+ memory cells was observed with siplizumab. A minor fraction of alloreactive clones, and no more, mapped to unstimulated subsets. Phenotypic classification as naive or memory proved unattainable for roughly 80-97% of proliferating CD4+ or CD8+ clones.

As regards this clone: What it recognizes is unknown.

Generated by immunoSEQ multiplex PCR, the TCRdb table keeps only in-frame clones and is missing some. This sample carries under 100,000 clones, roughly 90% of them seen once, and the ten largest clones take 1.5% to 1.7%. Trimming pared 6 bases from V and 4 bases from J, leaving 16 bases between. Germline loops: CDR1 MNHNY, CDR2 SVGAGI (reference sequence). The CDR3 consists of 14 residues. The V call is TRBV6-6, the J call TRBJ2-7; D gene uncertain. Sequenced input: Tregs sorted from blood. The receptor was isolated from a human donor in good health. The DNA of the CDR3 is TGTGCCAGCAGACCCGGAACCCTAGGTTACGAGCAGTACTTC. It is translated as CASRPGTLGYEQYF.